This T cell receptor (beta chain) was recovered during a study of tumor-infiltrating lymphocytes in primary liver carcinoma. On the study more broadly: Primary liver carcinomas in the patients were surgically resected.

Worth noting for this clonotype: Its antigen is still unknown.

TCR beta cDNA was made from 500 ng total RNA with a constant-region primer. Investigators got TCR beta libraries out of three nested multiplex PCR rounds, done with slightly modified ARM-PCR. It was with TRBV1-TRBV30 forward primers and a C-beta reverse primer that the first two PCR rounds were run, at roughly 10 cycles each. Each CDR3 protein gets one entry after TCRdb re-called the multiplex PCR reads with MiXCR. The data contain some 190,000 distinct CDR3 sequences, 60% of them singletons. Study-level points and caveats: Significantly greater top-250-clone fractions characterized tumors relative to blood (p = 0.039).

The V gene lost 5 bases and the J gene lost 0 bases, with 13 bases spanning the gap. The germline V gene has CDR1 SGHAT and CDR2 FQNNGV. This CDR3 has 15 residues. Blood RNA was derived from unsorted whole blood, and germline DNA was extracted too. The patients lived with chronic HBV infection and had not yet received any treatment. The clonotype was recovered from a man in his forties or fifties with primary liver carcinoma and hepatitis B virus infection. The sequenced sample was peripheral blood. The genes are TRBV11-2 and TRBJ2-5; D possibly corresponds to TRBD2 (5 bases). Written as DNA, the CDR3 is TGTGCCAGCAGCGCGCTCATAGCGAACCAAGAGACCCAGTACTTC. Translation: CASSALIANQETQYF. The variable domain in full, completed from reference TRBV11-2 and TRBJ2-5, reads EAGVAQSPRYKIIEKRQSVAFWCNPISGHATLYWYQQILGQGPKLLIQFQNNGVVDDSQLPKDRFSAERLKGVDSTLKIQPAKLEDSAVYLCASSALIANQETQYFGPGTRLLVL.